The rows below give T cell receptor beta chains drawn from one sample of a study of spatial heterogeneity in lung cancer. Each CDR3 protein is one row after TCRdb ran MiXCR on the 5' RACE reads. The sample shows fewer than 45,000 distinct CDR3 sequences, approximately 6.8% of them seen only once. The specimen comprised PBMCs, sampled at surgery. These receptors originate from a female donor with early-stage non-small cell lung cancer. Each CDR3 is given with its conserved first and last residue. Fields, in order: J gene, V gene, CDR3 protein.

>TRBJ1-2|TRBV20-1
CSARTGTGIYGYTF
>TRBJ1-5|TRBV2
CASSGSSGVQPQHF
>TRBJ2-1|TRBV20-1
CSARDPRGGANEQFF
>TRBJ1-2|TRBV7-2
CASSLDQGRVGYTF
>TRBJ2-5|TRBV18
CASSPPGSQETQYF
>TRBJ2-7|TRBV28
CASSFDPGRDEQYF
>TRBJ2-5|TRBV7-2
CASSSLNSRGGTQYF
>TRBJ2-2|TRBV14
CASSQVGGTGELFF
>TRBJ1-4|TRBV10-2
CASKMGKGEKLFF
>TRBJ1-4|TRBV28
CASSFWTGNEKLFF
>TRBJ2-5|TRBV11-2
CASSLVLAVQETQYF
>TRBJ2-1|TRBV28
CASSFVATVTNNEQFF
>TRBJ2-7|TRBV7-6
CASSSNRGRGEQYF
>TRBJ2-5|TRBV7-9
CASSPTSGGAEETQYF
>TRBJ2-4|TRBV2
CASRFGQGIDIQYF
>TRBJ2-6|TRBV2
CASSLSHVLTF
>TRBJ2-3|TRBV9
CASSVDHRGGTDTQYF
>TRBJ1-1|TRBV9
CASSVEQVNTEAFF
>TRBJ2-1|TRBV7-9
CASSLRGSSYNEQFF
>TRBJ2-5|TRBV4-3
CASSQRLAGDDSYQETQYF
>TRBJ2-4|TRBV25-1
CASSEYGGGEAKNIQYF
>TRBJ2-7|TRBV7-3
CASSLIPRDRGEQYF
>TRBJ2-3|TRBV12-3/TRBV12-4
CASSSPAYSGLFTDTQYF
>TRBJ2-2|TRBV4-1
CASSQRSPNTGELFF
>TRBJ2-1|TRBV12-3/TRBV12-4
CASSFASSYNEQFF
>TRBJ2-3|TRBV29-1
CSVTPGTDTQYF
>TRBJ2-2|TRBV20-1
CSGMRAGSSTGELFF
>TRBJ1-1|TRBV6-1
CASSEPGLNTEAFF
>TRBJ2-5|TRBV4-1
CASKIAGGPGETQYF
>TRBJ1-1|TRBV9
CASSVDEGWSAFF
>TRBJ2-1|TRBV7-2
CASSPRYSYNEQFF
>TRBJ1-2|TRBV20-1
CSAPPTFGYTF
>TRBJ1-6|TRBV5-1
CASSTLGQNSPLHF
>TRBJ1-6|TRBV2
CASSDFVSLVHF
>TRBJ1-6|TRBV4-2
CASTHESGGSSPLHF
>TRBJ2-3|TRBV24-1
CATSDPATDSTDTQYF
>TRBJ2-3|TRBV9
CASSVYGITDTQYF
>TRBJ1-2|TRBV28
CASSQTGEQNYGYTF
>TRBJ2-5|TRBV28
CASSPGQARGEETQYF
>TRBJ1-6|TRBV27
CASSPQGYNSPLHF
>TRBJ2-3|TRBV5-1
CASSMGGTDTQYF
>TRBJ1-1|TRBV29-1
CSASQGTNTEAFF
>TRBJ2-5|TRBV28
CASSPRLAELQETQYF
>TRBJ1-6|TRBV6-1
CASFDRGNSPLHF
>TRBJ2-7|TRBV7-9
CASSLTGYEQYF
>TRBJ2-2|TRBV5-5
CASRRPGTRELFF
>TRBJ2-5|TRBV5-1
CASSFASAYQETQYF
>TRBJ2-3|TRBV2
CASSEGQSFADTQYF
>TRBJ1-1|TRBV2
CASSAYENTEAFF
>TRBJ1-2|TRBV7-9
CASSQGTGGYTF
>TRBJ2-5|TRBV28
CASRGDRGPQETQYF
>TRBJ1-2|TRBV28
CASSPQGGLYGYTF
>TRBJ2-6|TRBV19
CASTVKSGANVLTF
>TRBJ1-4|TRBV29-1
CSVEDHNEKLFF